This T cell receptor beta chain was documented in a study of human T cells and chemical hapten exposure. Turning to the study itself: Subjects had 2% DPC placed on about 2 cm by about 2 cm of upper inner arm skin for sensitization. During the roughly 23-week study period, patients had diphenylcyclopropenone applied to the scalp every week.

TCRdb reprocessed the RACE reads via MiXCR and lists one record per CDR3 protein. The sample contains over 30,000 distinct CDR3 sequences, 7.5% to 8% of which appear only once. Study observations and caveats: TCRs at high frequency, those above 1 in 1000, did not change with DPC sensitization.

At least ten counts were recorded for this clonotype. Its cognate antigen is unknown. Time point indicated: pre-sensitization, week 0. Described treatment: therapeutic diphenylcyclopropenone sensitization with weekly scalp DPC. Germline V gene lookup returns CDR1 KGHSH and CDR2 LQKENI. The CDR3 is made up of 12 amino acids. V shed 2 bases and J shed 7 bases, with 6 bases lying between them. This clonotype was obtained from a woman aged 50 to 60 with alopecia areata. Some clones in this sample may be carry-over from other donors' samples. The sample was whole blood, taken in connection with sensitization to the hapten diphenylcyclopropenone (DPC). The rearrangement links TRBV18 to TRBJ2-1; D gene unclear. The DNA for the CDR3 is TGTGCCAGCTCACCAATAGGGAATGAGCAGTTCTTC. Translated: CASSPIGNEQFF.